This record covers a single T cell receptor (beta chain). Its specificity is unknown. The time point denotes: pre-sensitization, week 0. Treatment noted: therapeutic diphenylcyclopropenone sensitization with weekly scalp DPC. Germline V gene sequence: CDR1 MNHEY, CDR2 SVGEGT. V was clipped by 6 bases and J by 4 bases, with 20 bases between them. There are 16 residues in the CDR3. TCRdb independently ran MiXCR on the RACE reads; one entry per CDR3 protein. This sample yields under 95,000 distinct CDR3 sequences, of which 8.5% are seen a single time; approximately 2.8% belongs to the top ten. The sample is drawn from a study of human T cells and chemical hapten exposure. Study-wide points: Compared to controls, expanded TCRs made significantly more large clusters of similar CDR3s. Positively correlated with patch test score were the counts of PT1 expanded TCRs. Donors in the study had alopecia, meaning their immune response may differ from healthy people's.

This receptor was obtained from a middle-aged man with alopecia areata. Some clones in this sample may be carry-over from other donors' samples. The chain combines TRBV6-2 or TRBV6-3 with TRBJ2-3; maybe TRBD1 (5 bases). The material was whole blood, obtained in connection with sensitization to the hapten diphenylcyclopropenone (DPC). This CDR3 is CASSPSGSIGPDTQYF. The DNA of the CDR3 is TGTGCCAGCAGCCCCTCAGGGTCCATCGGGCCAGATACGCAGTATTTT.